The rows below give T cell receptor beta chains drawn from one sample of a study of identifying expanded T cells in peripheral blood. Using immunoSEQ multiplex PCR, the repertoire was profiled, and TCRdb retains in-frame clones only, with some absent. The sample has approximately 57,000 clones; roughly 87% are singletons. Material: blood. Every receptor here comes from a person aged 18 to 70 in good health. The CDR3 runs from the conserved cysteine through the conserved F or W. The order of the fields is clone size, V gene, J gene, D gene, CDR3 DNA, CDR3 protein. The D gene is left open where the match is weak. The size of a clone is reported for some rows only, either as once, few or many, or as a class for expanded clones.

>once|TRBV7-8|TRBJ2-5|.
TGTGCCAGCAGCTTGGACTATCAAGAGACCCAGTACTTC
CASSLDYQETQYF
>.|TRBV6-5|TRBJ1-1|.
TGTGCCAGCAGTTATTCTGGGACATCGAACACTGAAGCTTTCTTT
CASSYSGTSNTEAFF
>.|TRBV27|TRBJ2-5|TRBD2
TGTGCCAGCAGAGCGGGGTCTCTAGAGACCCAGTACTTC
CASRAGSLETQYF
>.|TRBV5-1|TRBJ1-1|.
TGCGCCAGCAGCTTGGACATTGCTTTTGCCAGAAACACTGAAGCTTTCTTT
CASSLDIAFARNTEAFF
>.|TRBV7-2|TRBJ2-5|.
TGTGCCAGCAGCTTAATAGGGGAGACCCAGTACTTC
CASSLIGETQYF
>.|TRBV18|TRBJ2-1|TRBD1
TGTGCCAGCTCAGATGGACAGGGAGGCTACAATGAGCAGTTCTTC
CASSDGQGGYNEQFF
>.|TRBV15|TRBJ2-3|.
TGTGCCACCAGCAGAGATAGGCAGGCAGATACGCAGTATTTT
CATSRDRQADTQYF
>.|TRBV6-6|TRBJ2-7|TRBD1
TGTGCCAGCAGCCCCGGGGACAGGGGTGGCTACGAGCAGTACTTC
CASSPGDRGGYEQYF
>.|TRBV7-9|TRBJ2-3|TRBD2
TGTGCCAGCAGCTCGAAGGGGCGGGAGCCTCCTGCGCAGTATTTT
CASSSKGREPPAQYF
>.|TRBV29-1|TRBJ2-1|TRBD2
TGCAGCGAAAGCGGGAGGGTGGGCAATGAGCAGTTCTTC
CSESGRVGNEQFF
>.|TRBV28|TRBJ1-1|.
TGTGCCAGCAGGCGGCGAGTGGGGGGCACTGAAGCTTTCTTT
CASRRRVGGTEAFF
>once|TRBV28|TRBJ2-2|.
TGTGCCAGCAGTTTCTACAGGGAGGGGTCCGGGGAGCTGTTTTTT
CASSFYREGSGELFF
>.|TRBV13|TRBJ1-1|TRBD1
TGTGCCAGCAGCGCCTACTCGACAGGGACTGAAGCTTTCTTT
CASSAYSTGTEAFF
>once|TRBV11-1|TRBJ2-5|TRBD2
TGTGCCAGCAGCCCGGGACTAGCGGAAGAGACCCAGTACTTC
CASSPGLAEETQYF
>.|TRBV6-4|TRBJ2-7|TRBD2
TGTGCCAGCAGTGAGTGCGGGAGTTGCGAGCAGTACTTC
CASSECGSCEQYF
>.|TRBV12-5|TRBJ2-7|.
TGTGCTAGCTCCTCCTCCACCTCCTTTTCCTACGAGCAGTACTTC
CASSSSTSFSYEQYF
>.|TRBV28|TRBJ2-2|.
TGTGCCAGCAGCCCTTCGTCTGGTGAGTCGAGCACCGGGGAGCTGTTTTTT
CASSPSSGESSTGELFF
>.|TRBV28|TRBJ2-7|.
TGTGCCAGCAGTGGGTCCGGCTCCTACGAGCAGTACTTC
CASSGSGSYEQYF
>few|TRBV6-1|TRBJ2-7|TRBD2
TGTGCCAGCAGTGTACTAGCGGGAACTCACGAGCAGTACTTC
CASSVLAGTHEQYF
>.|TRBV29-1|TRBJ2-2|TRBD1
TGCAGCGTCCAGACAGGGACGACCACCGGGGAGCTGTTTTTT
CSVQTGTTTGELFF
>few|TRBV4-1|TRBJ1-1|TRBD1
TGCGCCAGCAGCCAAGCAAGCTGGGGGCTAGTTCAGGGGGCGCATCAAGCTTTCTTT
CASSQASWGLVQGAHQAFF
>.|TRBV29-1|TRBJ2-2|.
TGCAGCGTTGAGGAACAGGCGGACACCGGGGAGCTGTTTTTT
CSVEEQADTGELFF
>.|TRBV5-6|TRBJ1-2|.
TGTGCCAGCAGCTTGAACTATGGCTACACCTTC
CASSLNYGYTF
>.|TRBV5-4|TRBJ1-1|.
TGTGCCAGCAGCTTTACGAACACTGAAGCTTTCTTT
CASSFTNTEAFF
>.|TRBV14|TRBJ2-7|TRBD2
TGTGCCAGCAGCCAAGATATGGGGACTAGCGGCCGCAGGTACTTC
CASSQDMGTSGRRYF
>.|TRBV4-3|TRBJ1-2|.
TGCGCCAGCAGCCAAGATACCGTTAGGGGCTACACCTTC
CASSQDTVRGYTF
>.|TRBV18|TRBJ1-1|.
TGTGCCAGCTCACCACACCCAGGGGAGGGCACTGAAGCTTTCTTT
CASSPHPGEGTEAFF
>.|TRBV5-1|TRBJ2-3|TRBD1
TGCGCCAGCAGCGGACCGGGACAGGGGGCCGCAAATCCCCTCACAGATACGCAGTATTTT
CASSGPGQGAANPLTDTQYF
>.|TRBV2|TRBJ1-2|TRBD1
TGTGCCAGCAGTGAAGCAGGGACAGGGGGAGGGGGCTACACCTTC
CASSEAGTGGGGYTF
>.|TRBV5-1|TRBJ2-3|.
TGCGCCAGCGGCGAGGACAGAAAAAGGAGCACAGATACGCAGTATTTT
CASGEDRKRSTDTQYF
>.|TRBV9|TRBJ2-7|.
TGTGCCAGCAGCGTAAATAGCGACTCCTACGAGCAGTACTTC
CASSVNSDSYEQYF
>.|TRBV7-7|TRBJ2-1|TRBD1
TGTGCCAGCAGCTTAGACAGGGGGTCCGACAATGAGCAGTTCTTC
CASSLDRGSDNEQFF
>few|TRBV7-9|TRBJ1-2|.
TGTGCCAGCAGCTTAGGAGGAAGGGGCTACACCTTC
CASSLGGRGYTF
>once|TRBV10-3|TRBJ2-1|TRBD2
TGTGCCATCAGTGACTTAAAAGCGGGGAGCTCCTACAATGAGCAGTTCTTC
CAISDLKAGSSYNEQFF
>once|TRBV2|TRBJ2-5|TRBD2
TGTGCCAGCAGTGAATTTGCGGGGGGGGCTGGGACCCAGTACTTC
CASSEFAGGAGTQYF
>.|TRBV7-2|TRBJ2-3|.
TGTGCCAGCAGCTTAGCGGGGGGGGCTAGCACAGATACGCAGTATTTT
CASSLAGGASTDTQYF
>.|TRBV7-2|TRBJ2-3|.
TGTGCCAGCAGCTCCGTAGCGGCTAGCACAGATACGCAGTATTTT
CASSSVAASTDTQYF
>.|TRBV10-3|TRBJ2-6|.
TGTGCCATCAGTGAGTCGAAGTTTTCCGGGAGCTATCCTGGGGCCAACGTCCTGACTTTC
CAISESKFSGSYPGANVLTF
>.|TRBV5-1|TRBJ2-3|.
TGCGCCAGCCAAATATTGGGGGAGACAGATACGCAGTATTTT
CASQILGETDTQYF
>.|TRBV20-1|TRBJ2-7|.
TGCGCCATTGACAGGTTCGGCGAGCAGTACTTC
CAIDRFGEQYF
>.|TRBV27|TRBJ2-7|.
TGTGCCAGCAGCCCGCTTCCCCTACGAACCGGGTTTCACGAGCAGTACTTC
CASSPLPLRTGFHEQYF
>once|TRBV30|TRBJ1-1|.
TGTGCCTGGAGTGTACTAGGTGGGACTGAAGCTTTCTTT
CAWSVLGGTEAFF
>.|TRBV30|TRBJ2-7|TRBD1
TGTGCCTGGAACGACAGGGCGCCGGGCGAGCAGTACTTC
CAWNDRAPGEQYF
>.|TRBV6-5|TRBJ2-7|.
TGTGCCAGCAGTTACTCGACTAGCTCCTACGAGCAGTACTTC
CASSYSTSSYEQYF
>.|TRBV27|TRBJ1-6|.
TGTGCCAGCAGTTTCTCCTATAATTCACCCCTCCACTTT
CASSFSYNSPLHF
>.|TRBV7-2|TRBJ1-3|.
TGTGCCAGCAGCTTAAGGGCTGGAAACACCATATATTTT
CASSLRAGNTIYF
>few|TRBV2|TRBJ2-7|.
TGTGCCAGCACTCAGACAGGCTACGAGCAGTACTTC
CASTQTGYEQYF
>few|TRBV5-4|TRBJ2-5|.
TGTGCCAGCAGCGAGCGGACAGCAGGCCAAGAGACCCAGTACTTC
CASSERTAGQETQYF
>.|TRBV9|TRBJ2-2|.
TGTGCCAGCAGCTCCCGGGGCGTTCTCCTCACCGGGGAGCTGTTTTTT
CASSSRGVLLTGELFF
>.|TRBV9|TRBJ2-3|.
TGTGCCAGCAGCGTAGATTCGGGCGAGGTGGCAGATACGCAGTATTTT
CASSVDSGEVADTQYF
>.|TRBV28|TRBJ2-1|.
TGTGCCAGCAGTTTAATCTTAGCGTCCACCTACAATGAGCAGTTCTTC
CASSLILASTYNEQFF